This section outlines one TCR beta chain sequence together with its context. The sample originates from a study of technical replicates of blood from four donors. The assay was immunoSEQ multiplex PCR, and TCRdb's table has in-frame clones only and misses some. In the table there are around 72,000 clones, 91% of which are singletons. Trimming cost V 0 bases and J 2 bases, with 3 bases left between them. CDR1 is MGHRA, CDR2 YSYEKL, per germline. This CDR3 has 13 residues. J is TRBJ2-3 and V is TRBV4-1; no definite D call. This sequence originates from a human donor in good health. Some clones in this sample may be carry-over from other donors' samples. Sequencing was carried out using T cells isolated from PBMCs. Here the CDR3 reads CASSQDSTDTQYF. CDR3 bases: TGCGCCAGCAGCCAAGACTCCACAGATACGCAGTATTTT.